The TCR beta chain under discussion was sequenced for a study of shared clonotypes between healthy human individuals. Study as a whole: Researchers assigned three CD4 naive, three CD4 memory, two CD8 naive and one CD8 memory plate to each donor.

Whole-study results and caveats: The small donor group covered limited genetic and exposure diversity. Roughly 5% of naive CD4 clonotypes were shared across four donors. Memory subsets generally showed lower estimated richness than naive subsets.

Method: immunoSEQ multiplex PCR; TCRdb's copy keeps in-frame clones and lacks some. In the table there are approximately 2,300,000 clones, just under 95% of which are singletons. On this clone itself: Its antigen is unknown.

Germline lookup yields CDR1 MNHEY and CDR2 SMNVEV (reference sequence). V was pared by 4 bases and J by 0 bases, with 8 bases of the junction left unmatched. The length of the CDR3 is 16 residues. This sequence was found in a man aged 18 to 30 in good health. Some clones in this sample may be carry-over from other donors' samples. The genes are TRBV27 and TRBJ2-7, with 8 bases identical to TRBD1. The sequencing sample was made of naive CD4+ T cells from PBMCs. Noted subset: CD45RA+ positively selected. The CDR3 DNA follows: TGTGCCAGCAGTTACGGACAGGGTCAACCCTCCTACGAGCAGTACTTC. Translated, it gives CASSYGQGQPSYEQYF.